This entry describes one T cell receptor beta chain. The sample has other DNA sequences that encode this CDR3 too. V was clipped by 5 bases and J by 4 bases; unmatched bases: 3. Germline values: CDR1 MNHEY, CDR2 SVGAGI. CDR3 length equals 13 residues. Authors' methods: Amplification of reference gene primers provided the estimated nucleated cell counts. Measured with immunoSEQ multiplex PCR; TCRdb has only the in-frame clones, and not every one. V, J and clone size were drawn from that table, and D and trimming were deduced from the DNA. The sample yields roughly 250,000 clones, approximately 79% seen once. This sample was included in a study of blood T cell repertoires in COVID-19. Study as a whole: The samples span acute and convalescent COVID-19 from the United States, Italy and Spain. Nucleic acid was either cDNA or gDNA, and it came from T cells, B-cell-depleted T cells, or PBMCs.

This rearrangement joins TRBV6-5 to TRBJ1-1; 8 nucleotides line up with TRBD1. The clonotype was recovered from a middle-aged woman with active or convalescent COVID-19. The specimen was peripheral blood. In DNA, the CDR3 is TGTGCCAGCAGTCGGACAGGGCCCACTGAAGCTTTCTTT. Protein sequence: CASSRTGPTEAFF.